What follows are 11 T cell receptor beta chains derived from one specimen sequenced in a study of T-cell reconstitution after alpha-beta-depleted transplantation in children. The library targeted TCRbeta and was prepared with unique molecular identifiers. Each CDR3 protein gets one entry after TCRdb re-called the PCR reads with MiXCR. The sample comprises 250,000 to 350,000 distinct CDR3 sequences, roughly 9.5% of which are singletons, and around 9.1% rests with the top ten. Sequenced material: PBMCs from the stem cell graft donor, taken from the stem cell graft. The receptor set was obtained from a human donor who donated a stem cell graft to a child with SCID.

The chain uses TRBV6-1 and TRBJ1-1, with unresolved D. CDR1 is MNHNS, CDR2 SASEGT, per germline. V was shortened by 4 bases and J by 1 base, with 7 bases between the two germline ends. This CDR3 is built from 13 residues. The DNA of the CDR3 is TGTGCCAGCAGTGGTATCACGAACACTGAAGCTTTCTTT. It encodes CASSGITNTEAFF.

The J gene is TRBJ2-3, the V gene TRBV2, with 10 bases aligning to TRBD2. After removal of 11 bases from V and 5 bases from J, the junction contained 10 bases not matched to a gene. The CDR3 extends over 14 amino acids. CDR1 SNHLY and CDR2 FYNNEI come from the germline V gene. The CDR3, as DNA: TGTGCCTACTCTAGCGGGGGCCTTCTAGATACGCAGTATTTT. It translates to CAYSSGGLLDTQYF.

Only a few counts were recorded for this clonotype. V gene TRBV6-1 combines with J gene TRBJ1-5, with 7 bases lining up with TRBD1. CDR1 is MNHNS, CDR2 SASEGT, per germline. The CDR3 is made up of 13 amino acids. The V segment lost 4 bases and the J segment 8 bases; nucleotides outside the gene matches: 5. This chain's CDR3 is CASSGQGLEPQHF. The CDR3 DNA follows: TGTGCCAGCAGTGGACAGGGTTTGGAGCCCCAGCATTTT.

This clonotype appeared many times. This chain uses TRBV27 with TRBJ2-1, with D perhaps matching TRBD2 (6 bases). This CDR3 region has 17 residues. CDR1 and CDR2 from the germline V gene are MNHEY and SMNVEV (reference sequence). V dropped 5 bases and J dropped 0 bases, with 17 bases sitting between them. The chain's CDR3 is CASSPLLARSSYNEQFF. The CDR3 DNA reads TGTGCCAGCAGTCCCCTCCTAGCGCGGAGCTCCTACAATGAGCAGTTCTTC.

This clonotype has just a few counts. V and J are TRBV18 and TRBJ2-7; 10 bases map to TRBD1. Unmatched junction bases numbered 8, after V lost 4 bases and J lost 5 bases. CDR3 length: 15 amino acids. Per the germline V gene, CDR1 is KGHSH and CDR2 is LQKENI. In DNA, the CDR3 is TGTGCCAGCTCACTCCCGGGACAGGGGATCCACGAGCAGTACTTC. It encodes CASSLPGQGIHEQYF.

This clonotype was recorded a few times. The rearrangement links TRBV7-9 to TRBJ2-5; D unresolved. The CDR3 consists of 12 residues. Germline V lookup: CDR1 SEHNR, CDR2 FQNEAQ (reference sequence). V shed 5 bases and J shed 3 bases, with 7 bases lying between them. The CDR3 loop reads CASSAFEETQYF. The CDR3 DNA sequence: TGTGCCAGCAGCGCGTTTGAAGAGACCCAGTACTTC.

Only a few counts were recorded for this clonotype. The chain uses TRBV27 and TRBJ1-1; D gene ambiguous. Germline loops: CDR1 MNHEY, CDR2 SMNVEV (reference sequence). Between the trimmed V and J ends, which lost 0 bases and 0 bases, there was a span of 8 bases. The CDR3 is made up of 15 amino acids. The CDR3 bases are TGTGCCAGCAGTTTATCTGGATATCTGAACACTGAAGCTTTCTTT. Protein sequence: CASSLSGYLNTEAFF.

This clonotype was counted between two and nine times. The V gene is TRBV20-1, the J gene TRBJ2-7; perhaps TRBD2 as D (5 bases). The germline CDR1 and CDR2 sequences are DFQATT and SNEGSKA (reference sequence). CDR3 length: 16 residues. Between the trimmed V and J ends, which lost 5 bases and 5 bases, there was a span of 25 bases. The CDR3 nucleotides are TGCAGTGCTCGACACGTCCAGCCCGGGGTCGGCGACGAGCAGTACTTC. Residues: CSARHVQPGVGDEQYF.

This clonotype was observed many times. This rearrangement joins TRBV28 to TRBJ2-3; D gene unclear. The CDR3 contains 12 residues. The V gene's germline CDR1 is MDHEN and CDR2 SYDVKM. V shed 7 bases and J shed 4 bases, with 9 bases lying between them. The CDR3 region is CASTGLPDTQYF. The DNA of the CDR3 is TGTGCCAGCACCGGATTGCCAGATACGCAGTATTTT.

The rearrangement joins TRBV12-3 or TRBV12-4 to TRBJ2-3; 9 bases line up with TRBD1. The V gene end was trimmed by 8 bases and the J gene end by 4 bases; junction bases not matched to a gene: 10. This CDR3 comprises 15 residues. The CDR3: CASGRQGVIADTQYF. The CDR3 region has the DNA TGTGCCAGCGGAAGACAGGGGGTTATCGCAGATACGCAGTATTTT.

The V gene is TRBV12-3 or TRBV12-4, the J gene TRBJ1-1; tentatively, D is TRBD1 (5 bases). The CDR3 contains 18 residues. Trimming cost V 0 bases and J 2 bases, with 19 bases left between them. The CDR3 is CASSLALKAQGANTEAFF. DNA for the CDR3: TGTGCCAGCAGTTTAGCGCTGAAGGCCCAGGGTGCAAACACTGAAGCTTTCTTT.